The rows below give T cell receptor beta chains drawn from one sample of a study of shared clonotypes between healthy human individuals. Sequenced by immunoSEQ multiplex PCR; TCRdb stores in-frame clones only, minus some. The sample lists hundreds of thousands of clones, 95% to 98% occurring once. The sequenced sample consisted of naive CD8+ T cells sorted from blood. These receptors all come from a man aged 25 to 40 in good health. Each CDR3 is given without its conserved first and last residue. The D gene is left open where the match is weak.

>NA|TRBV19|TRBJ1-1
ASSWGRLEAF
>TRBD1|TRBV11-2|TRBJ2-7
ASSLWDRAGEQY
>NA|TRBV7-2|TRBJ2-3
ASSLAWRRTTDTQY
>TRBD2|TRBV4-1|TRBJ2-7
ASSQDMIAGGPGLREQY
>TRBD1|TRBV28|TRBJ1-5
ASSWTGGPNQPQH
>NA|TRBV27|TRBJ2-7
ASSFLLGPYEQY
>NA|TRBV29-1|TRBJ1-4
SVAGFGEKLF
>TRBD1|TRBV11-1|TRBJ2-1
ASSSSGTGYNEQF
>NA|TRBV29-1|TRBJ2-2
SVLGPNTGELF
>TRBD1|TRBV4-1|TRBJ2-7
ASSQGQGAYYEQY
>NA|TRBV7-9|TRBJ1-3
ASSLSTAPSGNTIY
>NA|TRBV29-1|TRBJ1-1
SVGGLTEAF
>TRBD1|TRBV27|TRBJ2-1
ASSLGQGSYNEQF
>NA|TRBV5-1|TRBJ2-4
ASSLASAMDIQY
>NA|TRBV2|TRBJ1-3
ASSGGVAGNTIY
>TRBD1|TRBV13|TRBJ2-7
ASSHLGTGFYEQY
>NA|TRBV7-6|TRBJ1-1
ASSLGTASNTEAF
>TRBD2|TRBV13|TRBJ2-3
ASSPRGLAGASGAQY
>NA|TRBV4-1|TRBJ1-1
ASSHPGQIITEAF
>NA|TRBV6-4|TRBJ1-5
ASSAREIQH
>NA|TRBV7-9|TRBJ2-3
ASRFMFGQGGTDTQY
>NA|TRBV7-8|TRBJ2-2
ASSLDILVSAGELF
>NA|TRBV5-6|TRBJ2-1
ATTLGRTYNEQF
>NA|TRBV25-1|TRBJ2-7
ASSDQTYEQY
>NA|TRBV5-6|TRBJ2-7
ASSLQGKQY
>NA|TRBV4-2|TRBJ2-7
ASSQVADFQSYEQY
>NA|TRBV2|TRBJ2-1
AILEYNEQF
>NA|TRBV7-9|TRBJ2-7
ASSPPRQGFEQY
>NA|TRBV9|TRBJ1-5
ASSVQEGVRSNQPQH
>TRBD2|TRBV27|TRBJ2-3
ASSPRTSGITDTQY
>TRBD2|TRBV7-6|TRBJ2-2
ASSFGAGMAGELF
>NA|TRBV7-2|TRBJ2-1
ASSRTGRNEQF
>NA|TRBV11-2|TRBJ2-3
ASSLRFDRTDTQY
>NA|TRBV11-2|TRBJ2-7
ASSIGTAGYEQY
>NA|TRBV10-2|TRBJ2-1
ASSAWRKAGDEQF
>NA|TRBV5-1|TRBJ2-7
ASSLGGSHEQY
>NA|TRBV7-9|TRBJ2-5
ASSFLREKETQY
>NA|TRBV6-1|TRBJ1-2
ASSAIEPSNYGYT
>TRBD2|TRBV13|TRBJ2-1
ASRVAGGKPNEQF
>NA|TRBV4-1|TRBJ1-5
ASSQAPGGGDQPQH